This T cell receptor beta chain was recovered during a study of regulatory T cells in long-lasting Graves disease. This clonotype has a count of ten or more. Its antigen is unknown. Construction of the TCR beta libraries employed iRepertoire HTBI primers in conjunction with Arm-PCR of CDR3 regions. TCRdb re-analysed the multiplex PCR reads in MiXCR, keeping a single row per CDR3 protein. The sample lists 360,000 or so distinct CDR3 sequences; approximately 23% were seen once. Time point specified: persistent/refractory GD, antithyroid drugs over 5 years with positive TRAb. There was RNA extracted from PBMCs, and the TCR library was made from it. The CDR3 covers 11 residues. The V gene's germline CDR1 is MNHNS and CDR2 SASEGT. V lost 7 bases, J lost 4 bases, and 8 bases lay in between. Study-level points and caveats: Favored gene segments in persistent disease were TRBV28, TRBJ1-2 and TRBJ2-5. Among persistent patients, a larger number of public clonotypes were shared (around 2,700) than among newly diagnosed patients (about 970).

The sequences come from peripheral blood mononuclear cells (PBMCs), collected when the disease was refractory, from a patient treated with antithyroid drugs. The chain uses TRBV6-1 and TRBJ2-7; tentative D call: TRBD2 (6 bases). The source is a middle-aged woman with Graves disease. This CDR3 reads CASMGRYEQYF. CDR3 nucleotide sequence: TGTGCCAGCATGGGGAGGTACGAGCAGTACTTC.